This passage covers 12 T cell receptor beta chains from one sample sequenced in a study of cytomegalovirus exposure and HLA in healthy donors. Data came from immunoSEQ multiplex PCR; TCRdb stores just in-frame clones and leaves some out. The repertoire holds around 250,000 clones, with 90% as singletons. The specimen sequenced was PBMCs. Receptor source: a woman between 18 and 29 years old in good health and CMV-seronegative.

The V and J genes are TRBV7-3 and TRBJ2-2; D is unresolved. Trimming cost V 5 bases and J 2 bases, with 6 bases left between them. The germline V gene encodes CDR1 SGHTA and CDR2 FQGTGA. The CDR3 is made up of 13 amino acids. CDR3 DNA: TGTGCCAGCAGCCCTTATAACACCGGGGAGCTGTTTTTT. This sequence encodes CASSPYNTGELFF.

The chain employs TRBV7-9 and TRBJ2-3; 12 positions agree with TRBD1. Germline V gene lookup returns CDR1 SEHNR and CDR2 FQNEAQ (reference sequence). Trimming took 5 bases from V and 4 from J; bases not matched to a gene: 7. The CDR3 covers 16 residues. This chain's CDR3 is CASSPRGTGGPDTQYF. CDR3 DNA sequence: TGTGCCAGCAGCCCCAGAGGGACAGGGGGCCCAGATACGCAGTATTTT.

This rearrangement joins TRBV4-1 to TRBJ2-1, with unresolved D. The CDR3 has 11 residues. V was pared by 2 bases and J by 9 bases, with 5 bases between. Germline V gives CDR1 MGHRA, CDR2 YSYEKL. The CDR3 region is CASSQYFEQFF. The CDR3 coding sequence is TGCGCCAGCAGCCAATACTTTGAGCAGTTCTTC.

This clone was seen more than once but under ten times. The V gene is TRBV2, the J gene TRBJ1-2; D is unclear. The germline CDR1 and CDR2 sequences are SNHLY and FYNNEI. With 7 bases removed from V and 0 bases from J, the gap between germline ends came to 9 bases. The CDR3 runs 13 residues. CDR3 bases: TGTGCCAGCACGACACTCTCTAACTATGGCTACACCTTC. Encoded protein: CASTTLSNYGYTF.

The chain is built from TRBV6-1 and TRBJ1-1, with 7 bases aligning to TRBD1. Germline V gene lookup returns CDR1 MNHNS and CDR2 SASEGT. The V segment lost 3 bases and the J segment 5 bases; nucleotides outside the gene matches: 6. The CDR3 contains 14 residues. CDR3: CASSEYQGGTEAFF. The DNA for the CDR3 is TGTGCCAGCAGTGAGTACCAGGGGGGAACTGAAGCTTTCTTT.

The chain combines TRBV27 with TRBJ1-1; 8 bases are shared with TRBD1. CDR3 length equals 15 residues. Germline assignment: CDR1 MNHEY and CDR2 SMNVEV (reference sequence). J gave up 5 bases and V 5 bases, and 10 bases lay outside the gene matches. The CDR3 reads CASSPTPGGLTEAFF. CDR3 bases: TGTGCCAGCAGTCCCACCCCAGGGGGCTTGACTGAAGCTTTCTTT.

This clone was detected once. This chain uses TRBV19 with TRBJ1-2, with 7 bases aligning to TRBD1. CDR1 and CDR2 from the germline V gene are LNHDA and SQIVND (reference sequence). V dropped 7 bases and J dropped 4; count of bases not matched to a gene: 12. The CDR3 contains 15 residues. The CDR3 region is CASTTQWDSIYGYTF. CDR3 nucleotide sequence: TGTGCCAGTACGACCCAATGGGACAGTATCTATGGCTACACCTTC.

The CDR3 sequence is CASSFQGGNEQFF. Written as DNA, the CDR3 is TGTGCCAGCAGCTTTCAGGGAGGCAATGAGCAGTTCTTC. The chain couples TRBV5-4 to TRBJ2-1; a weak D match, TRBD2 (6 bases). V was shortened by 2 bases and J by 6 bases, with 9 bases between the two germline ends. In germline, CDR1 is SGHNT, CDR2 YYREEE (reference sequence). This CDR3 is 13 amino acids long.

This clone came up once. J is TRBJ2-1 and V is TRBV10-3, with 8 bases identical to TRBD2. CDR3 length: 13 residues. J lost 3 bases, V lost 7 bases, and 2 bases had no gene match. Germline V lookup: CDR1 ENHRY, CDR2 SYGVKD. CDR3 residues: CAIMRGDYNEQFF. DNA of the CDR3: TGTGCCATCATGCGGGGGGACTACAATGAGCAGTTCTTC.

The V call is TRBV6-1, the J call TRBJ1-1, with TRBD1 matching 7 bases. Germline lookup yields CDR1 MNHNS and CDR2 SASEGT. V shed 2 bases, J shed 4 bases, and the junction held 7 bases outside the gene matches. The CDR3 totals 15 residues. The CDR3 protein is CASSEIIAGGTEAFF. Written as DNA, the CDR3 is TGTGCCAGCAGTGAAATAATCGCAGGGGGCACTGAAGCTTTCTTT.

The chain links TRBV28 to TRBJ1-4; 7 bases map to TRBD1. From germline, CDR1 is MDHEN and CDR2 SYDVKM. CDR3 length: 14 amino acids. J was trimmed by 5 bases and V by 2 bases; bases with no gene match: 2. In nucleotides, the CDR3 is TGTGCCAGCAGTTTAACGGACAGGAATGAAAAACTGTTTTTT. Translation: CASSLTDRNEKLFF. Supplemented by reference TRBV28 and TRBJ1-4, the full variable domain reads DVKVTQSSRYLVKRTGEKVFLECVQDMDHENMFWYRQDPGLGLRLIYFSYDVKMKEKGDIPEGYSVSREKKERFSLILESASTNQTSMYLCASSLTDRNEKLFFGSGTQLSVL.

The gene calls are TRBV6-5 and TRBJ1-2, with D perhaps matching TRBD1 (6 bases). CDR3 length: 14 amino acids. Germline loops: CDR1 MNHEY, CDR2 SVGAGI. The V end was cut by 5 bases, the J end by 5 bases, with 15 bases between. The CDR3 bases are TGTGCCAGCAGTCCACAGGGCCTCACTTATGGCTACACCTTC. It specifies CASSPQGLTYGYTF.